These 20 T cell receptor beta chains were sequenced from one sample in a study of blood T cell repertoires in COVID-19 (dated by TCRdb to about 2020). Libraries came from the immunoSEQ multiplex PCR assay. Entries here come from immuneACCESS through TCRdb and include only in-frame sequences with V and J called. Some clones fail to appear in such tables; in the studies checked, an unresolved V gene covers under half of the shortfall, and the cause of the remainder is unknown. For this sample the table gives 250,000 to 350,000 clones, of which 75% to 90% were detected only once. Jointly, the top ten make up 12% of the sample. The sequencing input was peripheral blood. These TCRs come from a woman in her fifties or sixties with acute or convalescent COVID-19.

The V gene is TRBV7-8, the J gene TRBJ2-7; 8 nucleotides line up with TRBD1. Germline V gene lookup returns CDR1 SGHVS and CDR2 FQNEAQ. This CDR3 contains 18 residues. J lost 6 bases, V lost 3 bases, and 19 bases had no gene match. In DNA form, the CDR3 reads TGTGCCAGCAGCTTCTCCACCAGGCAGGGGGCTTTATCTCCCGAGCAGTACTTC. Translating gives CASSFSTRQGALSPEQYF.

The chain combines TRBV6-1 with TRBJ1-1, with 11 nucleotides matching TRBD1. Per germline, CDR1 MNHNS and CDR2 SASEGT. There are 17 residues in the CDR3. V shed 3 bases and J 0 bases; nucleotides not matched to a gene: 6. The CDR3 DNA reads as TGTGCCAGCAGTGAGCCTAGGACAGGGGGCGTGAACACTGAAGCTTTCTTT. This gives the protein CASSEPRTGGVNTEAFF.

The chain has TRBV21-1 and TRBJ2-7; the table names TRBD2, a call not compared with the DNA. TRBV21-1 is given as a pseudogene. CDR3 size: 16 residues. The CDR3 DNA reads as TGTGCCAGCAGCAAAGGGGACTCCAGGACTCCCTACGAGCAGTACTTC. Encoded protein: CASSKGDSRTPYEQYF.

The rearrangement links TRBV3-1 (or the pseudogene TRBV3-2) to TRBJ2-3, with 10 positions matching TRBD1. The CDR3 covers 15 residues. Trimming cost V 3 bases and J 4 bases; bases outside gene matches: 4. Looked up from germline, CDR1 is LGHDT and CDR2 is YNNKEL (reference sequence). The CDR3 DNA reads as TGTGCCAGCAGCCACCGGGACAGGGGTCCAGATACGCAGTATTTT. It translates to CASSHRDRGPDTQYF.

The chain has TRBV5-4 and TRBJ2-1; 10 positions agree with TRBD2. Per the germline V gene, CDR1 is SGHNT and CDR2 is YYREEE (reference sequence). This CDR3 comprises 17 residues. V lost 0 bases to trimming and J lost 0 bases; unmatched junction nucleotides: 3. The CDR3 region has the DNA TGTGCCAGCAGCTTGGCTAGCGGGGGCGTCTCCTACAATGAGCAGTTCTTC. It is translated as CASSLASGGVSYNEQFF.

The rearrangement uses TRBV5-4 and TRBJ1-2; 11 nucleotides match TRBD1. The CDR3 runs to 15 residues. The junction had 11 bases not matched to a gene; V was cut back by 6 bases and J by 7 bases. Germline V CDR1 and CDR2: SGHNT, YYREEE (reference sequence). The CDR3 protein is CASIPGQGVPGGYTF. The CDR3 DNA sequence: TGTGCCAGCATCCCGGGACAGGGGGTCCCTGGTGGCTACACCTTC.

This chain links TRBV29-1 with TRBJ2-4; 9 bases are a match to TRBD1. The V gene's germline CDR1 is SQVTM and CDR2 ANQGSEA. CDR3 size: 18 residues. J gave up 0 bases and V 5 bases, and 14 bases lay outside the gene matches. The CDR3 loop is CSVRLKGQGGEAKNIQYF. In DNA, the CDR3 is TGCAGCGTTCGTTTGAAGGGACAGGGAGGGGAAGCCAAAAACATTCAGTACTTC. The whole variable domain, filled in from reference TRBV29-1 and TRBJ2-4, reads SAVISQKPSRDICQRGTSLTIQCQVDSQVTMMFWYRQQPGQSLTLIATANQGSEATYESGFVIDKFPISRPNLTFSTLTVSNMSPEDSSIYLCSVRLKGQGGEAKNIQYFGAGTRLSVL.

V usage is TRBV7-9 and J usage is TRBJ1-2; maybe TRBD1 (5 bases). Trimming removed 0 bases from V and 7 bases from J, with 15 bases in between. CDR3 length equals 15 residues. Germline CDR1 is SEHNR and CDR2 is FQNEAQ (reference sequence). CDR3 in amino acids: CASSLAEGAGRGYTF. As DNA, the CDR3 is TGTGCCAGCAGCTTAGCAGAAGGGGCCGGACGTGGCTACACCTTC.

The chain has TRBV29-1 and TRBJ2-5, with a tentative D call TRBD1 (5 bases). CDR1 and CDR2 (germline): SQVTM, ANQGSEA. V dropped 2 bases and J dropped 5 bases, with 6 bases sitting between them. The CDR3 is 11 amino acids. The CDR3: CSVEQGETQYF. For the CDR3, the DNA is TGCAGCGTTGAACAGGGCGAGACCCAGTACTTC.

This rearrangement joins TRBV15 to TRBJ1-2, with unresolved D. Germline V gives CDR1 LNHNV, CDR2 YYDKDF (reference sequence). V shed 0 bases and J shed 6 bases, with 17 bases lying between them. The length of the CDR3 is 16 residues. CDR3 protein: CATSRDRFVTSHGYTF. As DNA, the CDR3 is TGTGCCACCAGCAGAGATAGATTCGTCACGTCTCATGGCTACACCTTC.

The chain combines TRBV2 with TRBJ2-7; no clear D gene. Germline CDR1 SNHLY, CDR2 FYNNEI. V was cut by 5 bases and J by 3 bases, with 14 bases left in between. CDR3 length: 14 amino acids. This CDR3 reads CASSQGPPVYEQYF. The CDR3 nucleotides are TGTGCCAGCAGTCAAGGGCCGCCAGTCTACGAGCAGTACTTC.

The CDR3: CASSVTRQAPNTGELFF. The DNA of the CDR3 is TGTGCCAGCAGCGTGACCCGACAGGCACCGAACACCGGGGAGCTGTTTTTT. The rearrangement uses TRBV9 and TRBJ2-2; tentatively, D is TRBD1 (6 bases). CDR3 size: 17 residues. CDR1 and CDR2 from the germline V gene are SGDLS and YYNGEE. The ends were cut back, 2 bases at V and 0 bases at J, with 14 bases in the middle.

In nucleotides, the CDR3 is TGCAGCGTTGCCCCGCCAGGATTATCTAATGAAAAACTGTTTTTT. Protein product: CSVAPPGLSNEKLFF. The V gene is TRBV29-1, the J gene TRBJ1-4; no clear D gene. The V gene lost 4 bases and the J gene lost 3 bases, with 15 bases spanning the gap. The CDR3 loop spans 15 amino acids. The V gene's germline CDR1 is SQVTM and CDR2 ANQGSEA.

The chain links TRBV2 to TRBJ2-1; 10 nucleotides agree with TRBD2. Trimming took 8 bases from V and 10 from J; bases not matched to a gene: 11. Germline V gives CDR1 SNHLY, CDR2 FYNNEI. The CDR3 consists of 14 residues. The CDR3: CASFKFGTSDEQFF. In nucleotides, the CDR3 is TGTGCCAGCTTTAAATTCGGGACTAGCGACGAGCAGTTCTTC.

The CDR3 reads CASRLGQGAVETQYF. The CDR3 bases are TGTGCCAGTAGGCTGGGACAGGGGGCCGTCGAGACCCAGTACTTC. The genes are TRBV19 and TRBJ2-5, with 12 bases lining up with TRBD1. The CDR3 consists of 15 residues. Germline V gene sequence: CDR1 LNHDA, CDR2 SQIVND (reference sequence). V lost 6 bases to trimming and J lost 5 bases; unmatched junction nucleotides: 7.

This chain links TRBV9 with TRBJ2-5; D possibly corresponds to TRBD2 (6 bases). This CDR3 contains 15 residues. Between the trimmed V and J ends, which lost 0 bases and 0 bases, there was a span of 9 bases. Germline assignment: CDR1 SGDLS and CDR2 YYNGEE. The CDR3 DNA follows: TGTGCCAGCAGCGTAGAGCGGGCCAACCAAGAGACCCAGTACTTC. Amino acid sequence: CASSVERANQETQYF.

In this sample, this clone turned up a few times. The chain joins TRBV3-1 (or the pseudogene TRBV3-2) to TRBJ1-5; D is uncertain. Germline CDR1 and CDR2: LGHDT and YNNKEL (reference sequence). CDR3 size: 13 residues. V dropped 1 base and J dropped 5 bases, with 6 bases sitting between them. The CDR3 nucleotides read TGTGCCAGCAGCCAAGTCTCCGATCAGCCCCAGCATTTT. Its translation: CASSQVSDQPQHF.

J is TRBJ1-6 and V is TRBV30; D gene unclear. Per germline, CDR1 GTSNPN and CDR2 SVGIG (reference sequence). The length of the CDR3 is 16 residues. V lost 2 bases, J lost 5 bases, and 16 bases lay in between. The CDR3 DNA sequence: TGTGCCTGGAGTTTCATCCGGGAATGGGATAATTCACCCCTCCACTTT. This translates into CAWSFIREWDNSPLHF.

J is TRBJ1-2 and V is TRBV7-9; 11 nucleotides agree with TRBD1. Germline loops: CDR1 SEHNR, CDR2 FQNEAQ (reference sequence). Trimming cost V 5 bases and J 5 bases; bases outside gene matches: 1. The CDR3 is 13 amino acids. In DNA form, the CDR3 reads TGTGCCAGCAGCCGGGACAGGGGGTATGGCTACACCTTC. This sequence encodes CASSRDRGYGYTF.

The genes are TRBV6-1 and TRBJ1-4; D not certain. CDR1 and CDR2 from the germline V gene are MNHNS and SASEGT. The CDR3 has 17 residues. V lost 1 base and J lost 0, with 12 bases in between. The CDR3 sequence is CASSEVKGVSTNEKLFF. CDR3 in DNA: TGTGCCAGCAGTGAAGTAAAGGGAGTGTCAACTAATGAAAAACTGTTTTTT.